This T cell receptor beta chain came from a study of CD8 T cells in ankylosing spondylitis. Findings and caveats of the study: The disease-linked clones had a CD8+ phenotype and low blood frequencies. Seven to nine highly homologous variants made up a TCR beta motif, and this motif appeared characteristic of ankylosing spondylitis blood.

The germline V gene has CDR1 MDHEN and CDR2 SYDVKM. With 7 bases clipped from V and 1 base from J, the junction kept 8 bases outside the gene matches. This CDR3 region has 15 residues. This clonotype was seen ten or more times. The target antigen is unknown. The authors made TCR beta libraries by quantitative 5'-RACE with molecular barcodes. A single record per CDR3 protein comes from TCRdb applying MiXCR to the 5' RACE reads. The sample lists about 130,000 distinct CDR3 sequences, 5.5% to 7.5% occurring once. Sequenced input: blood, either unsorted or a sorted T cell fraction (not recorded which). This rearrangement joins TRBV28 to TRBJ2-3; 7 nucleotides align to TRBD1. This receptor was obtained from a female donor with ankylosing spondylitis or in good health (not recorded which). CDR3 nucleotide sequence: TGTGCCAGCATAGGACAGGCTGAGGGCACAGATACGCAGTATTTT. Translating it yields CASIGQAEGTDTQYF.